One and the same sample provided the 30 T cell receptor beta chains below, sequenced in a study of OX40 agonist ivuxolimab in advanced cancers. Using immunoSEQ multiplex PCR, the repertoire was profiled, and TCRdb retains in-frame clones only, with some absent. In the table there are some 17,000 clones, 75% to 90% of which are singletons. Sequencing used CD4+ or CD8+ T cells sorted from blood, obtained in a trial of the OX40 agonist ivuxolimab. These receptor sequences come from an adult with an advanced solid tumor such as melanoma, head and neck, liver or kidney cancer.

The rearrangement uses TRBV7-2 and TRBJ2-5; D is unresolved. The V gene lost 1 base and the J gene lost 10 bases, with 16 bases spanning the gap. Germline-derived CDR1 and CDR2 are SGHTA and FQGNSA. The CDR3 length is 14 residues. In DNA, the CDR3 is TGTGCCAGCAGCTTAGATATATTAGTCTGGGTCCAGTACTTC. This sequence encodes CASSLDILVWVQYF.

The chain couples TRBV7-3 to TRBJ2-3, with TRBD2 matching over 13 bases. V shed 2 bases, J shed 3 bases, and the junction held 2 bases outside the gene matches. Germline V gene lookup returns CDR1 SGHTA and CDR2 FQGTGA. The CDR3 has 16 amino acids. CDR3 DNA sequence: TGTGCCAGCAGCTTACCGGGACTAGCGGGAACAGATACGCAGTATTTT. Its translation is CASSLPGLAGTDTQYF.

The V call is TRBV10-3, the J call TRBJ2-1, with 9 nucleotides matching TRBD2. The CDR3 covers 19 residues. Germline lookup yields CDR1 ENHRY and CDR2 SYGVKD. Trimming took 0 bases from V and 1 from J; bases not matched to a gene: 10. In DNA form, the CDR3 reads TGTGCCATCAGTGAGTCAATAGGATTAGCGGGAGCGTCCTACAATGAGCAGTTCTTC. This encodes CAISESIGLAGASYNEQFF.

The V and J genes are TRBV5-4 and TRBJ2-3, with D maybe TRBD1 (6 bases). CDR3 length: 16 amino acids. Germline CDR1 reads SGHNT; CDR2 reads YYREEE (reference sequence). Trimming removed 2 bases from V and 0 bases from J, with 13 bases in between. CDR3 coding DNA: TGTGCCAGCAGCTTCCCCGGGACAACCAGCACAGATACGCAGTATTTT. This sequence encodes CASSFPGTTSTDTQYF.

The chain joins TRBV5-6 to TRBJ1-4; no firm D call. V gave up 0 bases and J gave up 3 bases, with 9 bases separating them. CDR3 length equals 15 residues. Per the germline V gene, CDR1 is SGHDT and CDR2 is YYEEEE. The chain's CDR3 is CASSLGARSNEKLFF. DNA for the CDR3: TGTGCCAGCAGCTTGGGTGCGCGGTCTAATGAAAAACTGTTTTTT.

V gene TRBV7-6 combines with J gene TRBJ1-5, with D unclear. Germline V gene data show CDR1 as SGHVS and CDR2 as FNYEAQ. The length of the CDR3 is 15 residues. The V end was cut by 5 bases, the J end by 0 bases, with 11 bases between. CDR3 coding DNA: TGTGCCAGCAGCCCCGACACGTATAGCAATCAGCCCCAGCATTTT. Its translation is CASSPDTYSNQPQHF. The full variable domain, with the rest looked up from reference TRBV7-6 and TRBJ1-5, is GAGVSQSPRYKVTKRGQDVALRCDPISGHVSLYWYRQALGQGPEFLTYFNYEAQQDKSGLPNDRFSAERPEGSISTLTIQRTEQRDSAMYRCASSPDTYSNQPQHFGDGTRLSIL.

This clone was seen a few times. The rearrangement joins TRBV7-9 to TRBJ2-1; D gene uncertain. The ends were cut back, 5 bases at V and 9 bases at J, with 23 bases in the middle. CDR3 length: 16 amino acids. CDR1 SEHNR and CDR2 FQNEAQ come from the germline V gene (reference sequence). The CDR3 DNA reads as TGTGCCAGCAGCCCCAAGCAAGGGCCCACGTTGGGTGAGCAGTTCTTC. Residues: CASSPKQGPTLGEQFF.

This chain joins TRBV2 and TRBJ2-5; 10 bases agree with TRBD2. The J call could be wrong; TRBJ2-7 is a better fit for the DNA end. The germline CDR1 and CDR2 sequences are SNHLY and FYNNEI. The CDR3 extends over 15 amino acids. CDR3 amino acids: CASSESSGSAYEQYF. The CDR3, as DNA: TGTGCCAGCAGTGAATCTAGCGGGAGTGCCTACGAGCAGTACTTC.

The gene calls are TRBV4-3 and TRBJ2-4; TRBD1 aligns across 11 bases. Germline V CDR1 and CDR2: LGHNA, YSLEER. This CDR3 is built from 18 residues. With V trimmed by 4 bases and J by 8 bases, 16 bases remained unmatched. The CDR3 bases are TGCGCCAGCAGCCGTACATCTCCGGGACAGGGGGATTTAGACATTCAGTACTTC. It encodes CASSRTSPGQGDLDIQYF.

V and J are TRBV7-2 and TRBJ2-5; the D gene is possibly TRBD1 (5 bases). The DNA matches TRBJ2-7 better at its end, which makes the J call doubtful. The CDR3 covers 16 residues. Germline CDR1 and CDR2: SGHTA and FQGNSA. For the CDR3, the DNA is TGTGCCAGCAGCTTAGTCCAGGGATCTTTAACCTACGAGCAGTACTTC. Translation: CASSLVQGSLTYEQYF.

This chain uses TRBV15 with TRBJ2-1; the match to TRBD1 covers 8 bases. The germline V gene encodes CDR1 LNHNV and CDR2 YYDKDF (reference sequence). Trimming took 9 bases from V and 6 from J; bases not matched to a gene: 10. There are 14 residues in the CDR3. Here the CDR3 DNA reads TGTGCCACTAACACAGGGGGGATCGGCAATGAGCAGTTCTTC. This sequence encodes CATNTGGIGNEQFF.

This chain uses TRBV10-3 with TRBJ2-5; 8 bases align to TRBD2. The V gene's germline CDR1 is ENHRY and CDR2 SYGVKD. This CDR3 is built from 16 residues. The J segment lost 1 base and the V segment lost 5 bases, leaving 9 bases of the junction unmatched. This chain's CDR3 is CAISFKERGSQETQYF. The CDR3 nucleotides are TGTGCCATCAGTTTCAAGGAGCGGGGGTCCCAAGAGACCCAGTACTTC.

This chain joins TRBV18 and TRBJ2-3; possible D gene TRBD2, 6 bases. Germline CDR1 and CDR2: KGHSH and LQKENI. Trimming removed 2 bases from V and 2 bases from J, with 17 bases in between. This CDR3 spans 17 amino acids. The DNA of the CDR3 is TGTGCCAGCTCACCAAGTATAGAGCGGGCCTTCACAGATACGCAGTATTTT. This gives the protein CASSPSIERAFTDTQYF.

The chain employs TRBV19 and TRBJ2-3; no definite D call. V was pared by 6 bases and J by 2 bases, with 15 bases between. The CDR3 is 15 residues long. Per the germline V gene, CDR1 is LNHDA and CDR2 is SQIVND (reference sequence). This CDR3 is CASSPSTAFTDTQYF. The CDR3 DNA reads TGTGCCAGTAGCCCCTCGACGGCTTTCACAGATACGCAGTATTTT.

DNA of the CDR3: TGTGCCATCAGACAGGGCGTGAACACCGGGGAGCTGTTTTTT. It yields the protein CAIRQGVNTGELFF. The chain combines TRBV10-3 with TRBJ2-2; D may be TRBD1 (6 bases). Germline V gene data show CDR1 as ENHRY and CDR2 as SYGVKD. V lost 6 bases to trimming and J lost 1 base, with 9 bases between them. CDR3 length: 14 amino acids.

The gene calls are TRBV7-8 and TRBJ1-4; D perhaps matches TRBD1 (6 bases). With 5 bases removed from V and 4 bases from J, the gap between germline ends came to 11 bases. The CDR3 length is 14 residues. Germline V gene sequence: CDR1 SGHVS, CDR2 FQNEAQ. This CDR3 is CASSRQAGNEKLFF. The CDR3 DNA reads TGTGCCAGCAGCCGACAGGCTGGTAATGAAAAACTGTTTTTT.

Only one count was recorded for this clone. This chain links TRBV2 with TRBJ1-5, with 8 bases identical to TRBD1. CDR1 is SNHLY and CDR2 is FYNNEI in the germline V gene. Losses at the gene ends were 8 bases for V and 2 bases for J; bases not matched to a gene: 8. The CDR3 length is 15 residues. CDR3 bases: TGTGCCAGCGGTAACAGGGGGGTGGGCAATCAGCCCCAGCATTTT. Translating gives CASGNRGVGNQPQHF.

This clone was observed a handful of times. The CDR3 nucleotides read TGTGCCAGCAGCCTGGGACTAGCGGGATTCTCCTACGAGCAGTACTTC. This gives the protein CASSLGLAGFSYEQYF. This chain joins TRBV7-2 and TRBJ2-7; 13 bases align to TRBD2. The CDR3 contains 16 residues. CDR1 and CDR2 from the germline V gene are SGHTA and FQGNSA. V shed 5 bases, J shed 0 bases, and the junction held 4 bases outside the gene matches.

CDR3 DNA: TGTGCCAGCAGTACCGGGAGCAGCTCCAATGAGCAGTTCTTC. As protein: CASSTGSSSNEQFF. This rearrangement joins TRBV6-1 to TRBJ2-1; tentatively, D is TRBD2 (6 bases). V lost 5 bases and J lost 6, with 14 bases in between. Germline-derived CDR1 and CDR2 are MNHNS and SASEGT. The CDR3 covers 14 residues.

This chain connects TRBV29-1 to TRBJ1-1, with D uncertain. The CDR3 sequence is 10 residues long. V was trimmed by 7 bases and J by 5 bases, leaving 8 bases between them. Germline assignment: CDR1 SQVTM and CDR2 ANQGSEA. The CDR3 DNA sequence: TGCAGCGCTCGGACGACTGAAGCTTTCTTT. Its protein is CSARTTEAFF.

The chain has TRBV9 and TRBJ2-5; 9 bases map to TRBD1. V was clipped by 4 bases and J by 5 bases; unmatched bases: 9. Germline assignment: CDR1 SGDLS and CDR2 YYNGEE. The CDR3 is made up of 15 amino acids. The CDR3 loop is CASSREDRGFETQYF. CDR3 coding DNA: TGTGCCAGCAGCCGCGAGGACAGGGGATTTGAGACCCAGTACTTC.

V gene TRBV2 combines with J gene TRBJ2-7, with D possibly being TRBD2 (7 bases). The CDR3 covers 13 residues. The germline V and J ends were trimmed by 6 bases and 7 bases, with 16 bases remaining between them. The germline V gene has CDR1 SNHLY and CDR2 FYNNEI. The CDR3 nucleotides read TGTGCCAGCAGCCTTGGGGGGGGCGGGGAGCAGTACTTC. It translates to CASSLGGGGEQYF.

The CDR3 protein is CASSPHEGSKRYEQYF. The CDR3 nucleotides read TGTGCCAGCAGCCCTCACGAGGGAAGTAAGCGGTACGAGCAGTACTTC. This chain connects TRBV7-7 to TRBJ2-7, with a tentative D call TRBD2 (5 bases). The CDR3 runs to 16 residues. The germline gives CDR1 SSHAT, CDR2 FNYEAQ (reference sequence). V lost 5 bases and J 4 bases, leaving 21 bases between the germline ends.

The J gene is TRBJ2-1, the V gene TRBV4-1, with TRBD2 identical over 14 bases. The V segment lost 4 bases and the J segment 9 bases; nucleotides outside the gene matches: 8. The CDR3 covers 16 residues. Germline assignment: CDR1 MGHRA and CDR2 YSYEKL. The chain's CDR3 is CASSLGGGLAGVEQFF. CDR3 sequence (DNA): TGCGCCAGCAGCCTGGGAGGGGGACTAGCGGGAGTTGAGCAGTTCTTC.

The chain has TRBV18 and TRBJ1-5, with TRBD1 identical over 8 bases. V lost 2 bases to trimming and J lost 4 bases; unmatched junction nucleotides: 1. This CDR3 contains 14 residues. CDR1 is KGHSH and CDR2 is LQKENI in the germline V gene. In DNA, the CDR3 is TGTGCCAGCTCACCAACAGGGGGGAATCAGCCCCAGCATTTT. This encodes CASSPTGGNQPQHF.

J is TRBJ2-5 and V is TRBV5-1; D might be TRBD1 (5 bases). The DNA end lines up better with TRBJ2-7; the J call may be wrong. The CDR3 is 14 residues long. The germline gives CDR1 SGHRS, CDR2 YFSETQ. CDR3 sequence (DNA): TGCGCCAGCAGCTTGACAGGTACAGTCTACGAGCAGTACTTC. As protein: CASSLTGTVYEQYF.

This clone was counted a few times. The chain combines TRBV7-9 with TRBJ1-1; D is unclear. The germline V gene has CDR1 SEHNR and CDR2 FQNEAQ (reference sequence). This CDR3 has 14 residues. The ends were cut back, 5 bases at V and 0 bases at J, with 10 bases in the middle. The CDR3 nucleotides read TGTGCCAGCAGCCAACCCACACTGAACACTGAAGCTTTCTTT. Translation: CASSQPTLNTEAFF.

V gene TRBV7-8 combines with J gene TRBJ2-1, with TRBD2 matching over 10 bases. J gave up 0 bases and V 0 bases, and 5 bases lay outside the gene matches. Germline assignment: CDR1 SGHVS and CDR2 FQNEAQ. This CDR3 is 18 amino acids long. This CDR3 reads CASSLAWASGSSYNEQFF. The CDR3 DNA reads TGTGCCAGCAGCTTAGCATGGGCTAGCGGGAGCTCCTACAATGAGCAGTTCTTC.

J is TRBJ2-5 and V is TRBV9; D possibly corresponds to TRBD2 (5 bases). Germline CDR1 and CDR2: SGDLS and YYNGEE. The ends were cut back, 4 bases at V and 1 base at J, with 8 bases in the middle. This CDR3 spans 13 amino acids. This CDR3 reads CASSPRGQETQYF. The DNA for the CDR3 is TGTGCCAGCAGCCCCCGGGGCCAAGAGACCCAGTACTTC.

This chain links TRBV7-6 with TRBJ1-5; the D is unclear. The CDR3 runs 13 residues. Trimming pared 1 base from V and 7 bases from J, leaving 8 bases between. Germline V lookup: CDR1 SGHVS, CDR2 FNYEAQ. CDR3 loop: CASSLDSSQPQHF. The CDR3 DNA reads TGTGCCAGCAGCTTAGACAGTTCACAGCCCCAGCATTTT.